What follows is one T cell receptor (beta chain) and its context. Repertoires were generated with immunoSEQ multiplex PCR, while TCRdb's copy carries only in-frame clones and drops some. The sample holds fewer than 200,000 clones, just over 95% seen once. This sample was included in a study of control samples from healthy donors and cancer patients. Germline values: CDR1 SGHVS, CDR2 FQNEAQ. V was pared by 0 bases and J by 0 bases, with 6 bases of the junction left unmatched. CDR3 length: 17 residues. Sequenced material: blood. This TCR was sampled from a woman aged 30 to 39 in good health. This rearrangement joins TRBV7-8 to TRBJ1-1; 8 bases agree with TRBD1. The DNA for the CDR3 is TGTGCCAGCAGCTTAGCAGGACAGGGAGGGATGAACACTGAAGCTTTCTTT. Residues: CASSLAGQGGMNTEAFF. The full variable domain, with the rest looked up from reference TRBV7-8 and TRBJ1-1, is GAGVSQSPRYKVAKRGQDVALRCDPISGHVSLFWYQQALGQGPEFLTYFQNEAQLDKSGLPSDRFFAERPEGSVSTLKIQRTQQEDSAVYLCASSLAGQGGMNTEAFFGQGTRLTVV.